These 10 T cell receptor beta chains were all obtained from the same sample, sequenced in a study of blood T cell repertoires in COVID-19. Sequencing was performed with immunoSEQ multiplex PCR; in TCRdb, only in-frame clones are kept and a portion is missing. The repertoire holds just over 50,000 clones, with 70% to 90% as singletons. Sequenced input: peripheral blood. Source of these receptors: a man older than 75 with active COVID-19.

This chain links TRBV19 with TRBJ2-7, with 9 bases that match TRBD2. Trimming at V came to 3 bases and at J to 2 bases, leaving 8 bases not matched to a gene. This CDR3 spans 16 amino acids. Per the germline V gene, CDR1 is LNHDA and CDR2 is SQIVND (reference sequence). The CDR3 is CASSMIGLANTYEQYF. CDR3 bases: TGTGCCAGTAGTATGATCGGACTAGCGAACACCTACGAGCAGTACTTC.

V gene TRBV9 combines with J gene TRBJ2-3, with 11 bases lining up with TRBD2. This CDR3 has 16 residues. Germline trimming cut 4 bases from V and 4 bases from J; bases unmatched to any gene: 8. CDR1 SGDLS and CDR2 YYNGEE come from the germline V gene. The CDR3 protein is CASSRTSGRGPDTQYF. The CDR3 DNA follows: TGTGCCAGCAGCCGAACTAGCGGGAGAGGTCCAGATACGCAGTATTTT.

The chain couples TRBV2 to TRBJ2-1; TRBD2 agrees at 14 bases. The length of the CDR3 is 13 residues. Germline-derived CDR1 and CDR2 are SNHLY and FYNNEI. The trim removed 6 bases at V and 12 bases at J, leaving 4 bases unmatched. The CDR3 region is CASSEGLAGVQFF. CDR3 nucleotides: TGTGCCAGCAGCGAGGGACTAGCGGGAGTGCAGTTCTTC.

V usage is TRBV7-7 and J usage is TRBJ2-2; 8 bases are shared with TRBD1. Losses at the gene ends were 9 bases for V and 2 bases for J; bases not matched to a gene: 2. In germline, CDR1 is SSHAT, CDR2 FNYEAQ (reference sequence). The CDR3 covers 13 residues. This chain's CDR3 is CASGQGNTGELFF. CDR3 coding DNA: TGTGCCAGTGGACAGGGAAACACCGGGGAGCTGTTTTTT. Combining the CDR3 with reference TRBV7-7 and TRBJ2-2 gives the whole variable domain GAGVSQSPRYKVTKRGQDVTLRCDPISSHATLYWYQQALGQGPEFLTYFNYEAQPDKSGLPSDRFSAERPEGSISTLTIQRTEQRDSAMYRCASGQGNTGELFFGEGSRLTVL.

The V and J genes are TRBV19 and TRBJ2-7; a weak D match, TRBD2 (5 bases). V was cut by 6 bases and J by 3 bases, with 12 bases left in between. There are 13 residues in the CDR3. Germline assignment: CDR1 LNHDA and CDR2 SQIVND (reference sequence). The CDR3 DNA reads TGTGCCAGTAGGGCGGGCAGACACTACGAGCAGTACTTC. Encoded protein: CASRAGRHYEQYF.

The genes are TRBV7-2 and TRBJ2-3; possible D gene TRBD1, 6 bases. Germline CDR1 reads SGHTA; CDR2 reads FQGNSA. The CDR3 spans 15 residues. V was shortened by 0 bases and J by 4 bases, with 11 bases between the two germline ends. The CDR3 nucleotides read TGTGCCAGCAGCTTAGCCTTGGGGGCCCCAGATACGCAGTATTTT. It encodes CASSLALGAPDTQYF.

The chain couples TRBV18 to TRBJ2-7; D might be TRBD2 (6 bases). Germline CDR1 is KGHSH and CDR2 is LQKENI. This CDR3 region has 14 residues. Trimming cost V 6 bases and J 2 bases, with 14 bases left between them. Here the CDR3 DNA reads TGTGCCAGCTCTTTGGGGGGACCCGCCTACGAGCAGTACTTC. It encodes CASSLGGPAYEQYF.

This chain links TRBV3-1 (or the pseudogene TRBV3-2) with TRBJ2-1; 7 bases are shared with TRBD2. CDR1 is LGHDT, CDR2 YNNKEL, per germline (reference sequence). Losses at the gene ends were 0 bases for V and 0 bases for J; bases not matched to a gene: 8. This CDR3 spans 18 amino acids. The chain's CDR3 is CASSQDRSGANSYNEQFF. The DNA of the CDR3 is TGTGCCAGCAGCCAAGATAGGAGCGGGGCCAACTCCTACAATGAGCAGTTCTTC.

The chain employs TRBV2 and TRBJ2-1; possibly TRBD1 for D (5 bases). The V gene's germline CDR1 is SNHLY and CDR2 FYNNEI. Trimming removed 10 bases at V and 5 bases at J, with 15 bases between. The CDR3 sequence is 13 residues long. CDR3 loop: CATQGNDDNEQFF. CDR3 DNA sequence: TGTGCCACCCAGGGAAACGATGACAATGAGCAGTTCTTC.

This chain links TRBV7-3 with TRBJ2-7; 10 nucleotides line up with TRBD1. Germline CDR1 is SGHTA and CDR2 is FQGTGA. Trimming cost V 5 bases and J 6 bases; bases outside gene matches: 4. The CDR3 consists of 13 residues. CDR3 DNA sequence: TGTGCCAGCAGCGTGGACAGGGGGGGCGAGCAGTACTTC. This gives the protein CASSVDRGGEQYF.